This TCR beta chain stems from a study of cytomegalovirus exposure and HLA in healthy donors. For the study at large: Tens of millions of unique TCRs from HLA-typed donors made up an early data release.

The CDR3 runs to 15 residues. Between the trimmed V and J ends, which lost 5 bases and 1 base, there was a span of 14 bases. Germline V gene data show CDR1 as SEHNR and CDR2 as FQNEAQ (reference sequence). As to this clone: The antigen is not known.

Primers for the PCR totalled 60 Vbeta and 13 Jbeta. The repertoire was sequenced with immunoSEQ multiplex PCR; TCRdb's copy has only in-frame clones and lacks some. The sample has 100,000 or so clones; roughly 79% are singletons. Whole-study findings and limits: A later analysis linked some 18,000 TCR beta sequences to HLA alleles at 0.05 false discovery rate. Later analysis demonstrated an association between a missense DCLRE1C variant and TCR beta V- and J-gene trimming. Reported performance of the classifier showed diagnosis of cytomegalovirus status with high specificity and sensitivity.

The chain couples TRBV7-9 to TRBJ1-1; D gene uncertain. The origin of this receptor is a man aged 40-49 years in good health and CMV-seronegative. Sequencing was carried out using PBMCs. The DNA for the CDR3 is TGTGCCAGCAGCGGCAGCGACGGGAAGAACACTGAAGCTTTCTTT. Its translation is CASSGSDGKNTEAFF.